Here is one T cell receptor beta chain with its context. A single count supports this clone. This clone's antigen is unknown. The record has no base qualities; no much larger clone is one base away. The data stem from a study of OX40 agonist ivuxolimab in advanced cancers. Looking at the study overall: Ivuxolimab, which targeted the costimulatory receptor OX40 (CD134), was an agonistic, fully human IgG2 monoclonal antibody. Intravenous ivuxolimab was administered to patients every 2 weeks at six dose levels: 0.01, 0.1, 0.3, 1.5, 3 and 10 mg/kg. Of the roughly 50 dose-escalation patients, hepatocellular carcinoma was present in around 19, melanoma in roughly 15, renal cell carcinoma in 9 and head and neck cancer in 9. A male proportion of approximately 83% and a mean age of approximately 61 years, ranging from about 23 to 90, were recorded for the dose-escalation cohort. Patients were allowed to have had prior anti-PD-1, anti-PD-L1 or anti-CTLA-4 therapy, and 40% of the dose-escalation patients had been treated with checkpoint inhibitors. Partial responses occurred in three dose-escalation patients: two with cutaneous melanoma and one with hepatocellular carcinoma. The point of sequencing TCRbeta in the periphery was to test whether ivuxolimab changed TCR sequence diversity and drove clonal T-cell expansion. The paper reports the monotherapy dose-escalation portion (N of about 50 patients) of the phase I ivuxolimab trial. On the study overall, not on this receptor specifically: Which antigens the clonally expanded peripheral T cells were specific for was not determined. In the 0.1-3.0 mg/kg groups, partial responders were among the patients with the lowest normalized peripheral clonal expansion, particularly in CD8+ T cells. After ivuxolimab, CD8+ T cells had more expanded clones than CD4+ T cells on average. Low levels of normalized T-cell clonal expansion were also shown by some nonresponding patients. At doses of 0.1 to 3.0 mg/kg, clonal expansion of both CD4+ and CD8+ T cells in blood was seen between baseline and week 6.

Patients with autoimmune disease history or receiving systemic immunosuppression were excluded from the trial. Peripheral blood for TCR sequencing was drawn from every dose cohort at baseline, at cycle 4 day 1 and at cycle 7 day 1. The samples were taken from a phase I, first-in-human, multicenter, open-label dose-escalation trial of ivuxolimab. The trial enrolled adults with locally advanced or metastatic head and neck squamous cell, hepatocellular, melanoma or renal cell carcinoma. Before TCR sequencing, CD4+ T cells and CD8+ T cells from peripheral blood were sorted into separate populations. Between the V and J ends, shortened by 5 bases and 6 bases respectively, the junction contains 11 bases. The germline V gene (reference sequence) supplies CDR1 MNHEY and CDR2 SMNVEV. The CDR3 starts with the cysteine, ends with the phenylalanine, and has 13 residues. Of the read, only the CDR3 DNA is kept; its 39 bases are in frame from base 1.

For sequencing of the TCRbeta CDR3 region, genomic DNA was extracted from the sorted cells. The immunoSEQ Assay was used to sequence the TCRbeta CDR3 regions. TCRdb holds this immuneACCESS table with in-frame rearrangements only. Some clones are missing; in checked studies, unresolved V genes explain under half, and the rest has no known cause. This sample holds about 70,000 clones; roughly 90% were observed only once. The ten top clones hold roughly 7.5% of the sample. The rearrangement joined TRBV27 to TRBJ2-1; the D gene is perhaps TRBD1 or TRBD2, as each covers 5 bases. This clonotype was obtained from an adult with an advanced solid tumor such as melanoma, head and neck, liver or kidney cancer. The sample in question was CD4+ or CD8+ T cells sorted from blood, obtained in a trial of the OX40 agonist ivuxolimab. This receptor has the CDR3 CASSTLGVNEQFF. The nucleotides are TGTGCCAGCAGTACCCTGGGGGTCAATGAGCAGTTCTTC.